The sequence of this T cell receptor (beta chain) was determined in a study of early T cells in non-severe SARS-CoV-2 infection. In the study overall: The chains were unpaired, and the sequenced material was bulk RNA from unsorted whole blood. Study-wide findings and caveats: Reliance on VDJdb matching favored anti-spike CD8 responses; private and CD4 specificities were missed.

Individual cDNA molecules were tagged with unique molecular identifiers. TCRdb itself ran the 5' RACE reads through MiXCR, one entry per CDR3 protein. In the table there are 55,000 to 70,000 distinct CDR3 sequences, around 4.2% of which are singletons. This clonotype has more than one count but fewer than ten. The antigen is not known. CDR3 length: 14 residues. V gave up 0 bases and J gave up 6 bases, with 12 bases separating them. Germline lookup yields CDR1 MNHEY and CDR2 SVGEGT. This clonotype was obtained from an adult who was a healthcare worker with PCR-confirmed SARS-CoV-2 infection or an uninfected control (not recorded which). The donor label of this sample is uncertain. The chain links TRBV6-2 or TRBV6-3 to TRBJ2-7; D unclear. This sample comprised whole blood, obtained at baseline. For the CDR3, the DNA is TGTGCCAGCAGTTACTCTCTCCCCGGGTTCGAGCAGTACTTC. It encodes CASSYSLPGFEQYF.